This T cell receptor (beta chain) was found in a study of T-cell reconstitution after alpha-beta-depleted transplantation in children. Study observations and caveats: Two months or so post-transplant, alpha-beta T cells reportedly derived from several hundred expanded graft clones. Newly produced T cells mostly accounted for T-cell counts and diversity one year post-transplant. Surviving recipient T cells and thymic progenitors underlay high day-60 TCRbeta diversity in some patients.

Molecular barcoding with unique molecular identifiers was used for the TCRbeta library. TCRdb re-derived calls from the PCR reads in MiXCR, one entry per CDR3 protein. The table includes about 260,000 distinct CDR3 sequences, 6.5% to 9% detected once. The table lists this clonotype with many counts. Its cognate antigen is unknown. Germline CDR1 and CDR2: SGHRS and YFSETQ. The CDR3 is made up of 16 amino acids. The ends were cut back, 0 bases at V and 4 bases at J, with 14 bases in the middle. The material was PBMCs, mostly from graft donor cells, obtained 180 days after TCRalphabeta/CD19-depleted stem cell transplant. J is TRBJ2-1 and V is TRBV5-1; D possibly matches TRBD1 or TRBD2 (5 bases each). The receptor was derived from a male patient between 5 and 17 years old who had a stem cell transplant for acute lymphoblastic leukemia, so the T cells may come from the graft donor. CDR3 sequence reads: CASSLDSGTDYNEQFF. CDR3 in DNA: TGCGCCAGCAGCTTGGACTCTGGGACGGATTACAATGAGCAGTTCTTC.